What follows are 30 T cell receptor beta chains derived from one specimen sequenced in a study of memory CD4+ T cells and cytomegalovirus serostatus. Only in-frame clones appear in the TCRdb table, and some are missing; sequencing was by immunoSEQ multiplex PCR. The repertoire includes some 57,000 clones, 70% to 85% of them detected once, and less than 0.95% sits in the top ten. The sort gate was single viable CD3+CD4+CD8-CD45RO+ cells for memory CD4+ T cells. The sample comprised memory CD4+ T cells from blood. The source is an adult in good health and CMV-seronegative.

The chain employs TRBV9 and TRBJ1-3; D is undetermined. Trimming took 0 bases from V and 0 from J, leaving 13 bases between them. Germline V gene sequence: CDR1 SGDLS, CDR2 YYNGEE. CDR3 length: 17 amino acids. The CDR3 reads CASSVEGRSHSGNTIYF. In nucleotides, the CDR3 is TGTGCCAGCAGCGTAGAGGGCAGATCACACTCTGGAAACACCATATATTTT.

J is TRBJ2-1 and V is TRBV27, with 11 bases aligning to TRBD2. The V segment lost 5 bases and the J segment 4 bases; nucleotides outside the gene matches: 10. The CDR3 has 17 amino acids. Germline CDR1 MNHEY, CDR2 SMNVEV (reference sequence). The CDR3 sequence: CASSPTPGTSGYNEQFF. For the CDR3, the DNA is TGTGCCAGCAGTCCCACCCCCGGGACTAGCGGTTACAATGAGCAGTTCTTC.

The sample holds a few counts of this clone. This sequence joins TRBV6-5 and TRBJ2-7, with a tentative D call TRBD2 (5 bases). V lost 4 bases and J lost 2, with 15 bases in between. CDR1 MNHEY and CDR2 SVGAGI come from the germline V gene. The CDR3 loop spans 15 amino acids. CDR3 sequence reads: CASSSAGAAPYEQYF. Here the CDR3 DNA reads TGTGCCAGCAGTTCGGCCGGAGCGGCCCCCTACGAGCAGTACTTC.

The CDR3 nucleotides are TGTGCCAGCTCACCGGGTACGCGAATCTATGGCTACACCTTC. Its translation: CASSPGTRIYGYTF. The rearrangement uses TRBV18 and TRBJ1-2; D uncertain. This CDR3 is built from 14 residues. V shed 3 bases and J shed 4 bases, with 12 bases lying between them. From germline, CDR1 is KGHSH and CDR2 LQKENI.

In this sample, this clone turned up a few times. This chain links TRBV5-4 with TRBJ2-2; D remains unclear. CDR1 SGHNT and CDR2 YYREEE come from the germline V gene (reference sequence). This CDR3 is built from 14 residues. V lost 5 bases and J lost 4, with 12 bases in between. The CDR3 loop is CASRGWGSTGELFF. As DNA, the CDR3 is TGTGCCAGCAGAGGATGGGGAAGCACCGGGGAGCTGTTTTTT.

In its sample, this clone was seen a few times. This rearrangement joins TRBV19 to TRBJ1-6, with D uncertain. CDR1 is LNHDA and CDR2 is SQIVND in the germline V gene (reference sequence). The V end was cut by 3 bases, the J end by 9 bases, with 12 bases between. CDR3 length: 14 amino acids. The CDR3 region has the DNA TGTGCCAGTAGTATGGGATATGAGTCTTCACCCCTCCACTTT. Residues: CASSMGYESSPLHF.

This clone was counted a few times. The chain links TRBV29-1 to TRBJ2-1; TRBD2 matches at 11 bases. CDR1 and CDR2 (germline): SQVTM, ANQGSEA. The CDR3 totals 13 residues. V was pared by 4 bases and J by 6 bases, with 2 bases of the junction left unmatched. The CDR3: CSVAGTSGNEQFF. CDR3 coding DNA: TGCAGCGTTGCCGGGACTAGCGGCAATGAGCAGTTCTTC.

V and J are TRBV5-1 and TRBJ2-5; weak D call: TRBD1 (5 bases). The J call may not be correct, given that the DNA end is closer to TRBJ2-7. CDR1 and CDR2 (germline): SGHRS, YFSETQ. The CDR3 length is 14 residues. The CDR3 nucleotides read TGCGCCAGCAGCTTGATCCAGGGTTCCTACGAGCAGTACTTC. Translating it yields CASSLIQGSYEQYF.

This clone was seen more than once but under ten times. The chain carries TRBV5-1 and TRBJ2-7; the match to TRBD2 covers 7 bases. The CDR3 covers 16 residues. The ends lost 0 bases at V and 0 bases at J; junction bases unmatched: 6. Germline CDR1 reads SGHRS; CDR2 reads YFSETQ. CDR3 nucleotide sequence: TGCGCCAGCAGCTTGGGGGGTTCTAGCGGCTCCTACGAGCAGTACTTC. This gives the protein CASSLGGSSGSYEQYF.

The J gene is TRBJ2-5, the V gene TRBV12-5; 9 bases agree with TRBD2. CDR1 is LGHNT, CDR2 FRNRAP, per germline. V was clipped by 6 bases and J by 4 bases; unmatched bases: 9. CDR3 length equals 15 residues. The CDR3 sequence is CASGPPPAGGETQYF. The CDR3 DNA sequence: TGTGCTAGTGGACCCCCCCCAGCGGGGGGAGAGACCCAGTACTTC.

The chain employs TRBV27 and TRBJ2-1; TRBD1 or TRBD2 may be the D gene (6 bases each). V lost 5 bases and J 6 bases, leaving 17 bases between the germline ends. CDR1 and CDR2 (germline): MNHEY, SMNVEV (reference sequence). The CDR3 sequence is 15 residues long. DNA for the CDR3: TGTGCCAGCAGTGCGTACCTAGGGGGAGGCAATGAGCAGTTCTTC. Translating it yields CASSAYLGGGNEQFF.

A few counts support this clone. This rearrangement joins TRBV6-5 to TRBJ1-5; D is unclear. Germline V gene sequence: CDR1 MNHEY, CDR2 SVGAGI. The CDR3 extends over 12 amino acids. Trimming shortened V by 4 bases and J by 6 bases, and 7 bases separated the two germline ends. CDR3 in amino acids: CASSSRGQPQHF. The CDR3 bases are TGTGCCAGCAGTTCCCGTGGTCAGCCCCAGCATTTT.

The V and J genes are TRBV13 and TRBJ2-5; the D is unclear. The CDR3 contains 11 residues. Trimming cost V 7 bases and J 1 base, with 4 bases left between them. Germline CDR1 reads PRHDT; CDR2 reads FYEKMQ (reference sequence). CDR3 residues: CASKTQETQYF. Here the CDR3 DNA reads TGTGCCAGCAAAACCCAAGAGACCCAGTACTTC.

The chain has TRBV11-3 and TRBJ2-3; no firm D call. The germline V gene encodes CDR1 SGHNT and CDR2 YENEEA. This CDR3 is built from 14 residues. The germline V and J ends were trimmed by 2 bases and 0 bases, with 6 bases remaining between them. The CDR3 sequence: CASSLRRSTDTQYF. CDR3 DNA: TGTGCCAGCAGCTTACGGCGGAGCACAGATACGCAGTATTTT.

J is TRBJ2-3 and V is TRBV19; 8 positions agree with TRBD2. The germline V gene encodes CDR1 LNHDA and CDR2 SQIVND (reference sequence). This CDR3 is built from 15 residues. J gave up 0 bases and V 5 bases, and 4 bases lay outside the gene matches. DNA of the CDR3: TGTGCCAGTAGTCCATTAGCGGGGAGCACAGATACGCAGTATTTT. This translates into CASSPLAGSTDTQYF.

The V and J genes are TRBV5-1 and TRBJ1-3; perhaps TRBD1 as D (5 bases). This CDR3 region has 14 residues. The V end was cut by 6 bases, the J end by 2 bases, with 12 bases between. Germline values: CDR1 SGHRS, CDR2 YFSETQ. The CDR3 region has the DNA TGCGCCAGCACCCACGACAGTCCTGGAAACACCATATATTTT. This encodes CASTHDSPGNTIYF.

This clone came up once. This rearrangement joins TRBV11-2 to TRBJ2-7, with D perhaps being TRBD1 or TRBD2 (5 bases each). CDR3 size: 11 residues. Looked up from germline, CDR1 is SGHAT and CDR2 is FQNNGV. V dropped 3 bases and J dropped 6 bases, with 6 bases sitting between them. The chain's CDR3 is CASSLGVEQYF. The CDR3 DNA reads TGTGCCAGCAGCTTGGGGGTCGAGCAGTACTTC. The full variable domain, its missing parts supplied by reference TRBV11-2 and TRBJ2-7, is EAGVAQSPRYKIIEKRQSVAFWCNPISGHATLYWYQQILGQGPKLLIQFQNNGVVDDSQLPKDRFSAERLKGVDSTLKIQPAKLEDSAVYLCASSLGVEQYFGPGTRLTVT.

The chain has TRBV4-1 and TRBJ2-3; 8 bases map to TRBD2. CDR3 size: 16 residues. V lost 0 bases, J lost 1 base, and 3 bases stayed unmatched. The germline CDR1 and CDR2 sequences are MGHRA and YSYEKL. The CDR3 is CASSQEVAGRTDTQYF. CDR3 nucleotides: TGCGCCAGCAGCCAAGAAGTAGCGGGGCGCACAGATACGCAGTATTTT.

The chain has TRBV5-1 and TRBJ2-3, with D perhaps matching TRBD2 (5 bases). Germline V gives CDR1 SGHRS, CDR2 YFSETQ. The ends were cut back, 7 bases at V and 5 bases at J, with 17 bases in the middle. The CDR3 contains 14 residues. The CDR3 nucleotides are TGCGCCAGCCTCAATGCGGGCGAGGGAGATACGCAGTATTTT. Residues: CASLNAGEGDTQYF.

This chain joins TRBV10-3 and TRBJ1-2, with TRBD1 identical over 10 bases. Germline V gives CDR1 ENHRY, CDR2 SYGVKD. V shed 10 bases, J shed 6 bases, and the junction held 5 bases outside the gene matches. The CDR3 loop spans 12 amino acids. CDR3 coding DNA: TGTGCCACCGCCGGGACAGGGGATGGCTACACCTTC. Protein product: CATAGTGDGYTF.

V is TRBV30 and J is TRBJ2-1; D perhaps matches TRBD2 (7 bases). V lost 2 bases and J lost 2, with 10 bases in between. The CDR3 has 14 residues. Germline V gene lookup returns CDR1 GTSNPN and CDR2 SVGIG (reference sequence). The CDR3 sequence: CAWSRGGTYNEQFF. CDR3 nucleotides: TGTGCCTGGAGTAGGGGGGGCACCTACAATGAGCAGTTCTTC.

The genes are TRBV28 and TRBJ1-5, with D unclear. Between the trimmed V and J ends, which lost 4 bases and 0 bases, there was a span of 10 bases. Germline V gene sequence: CDR1 MDHEN, CDR2 SYDVKM. The CDR3 totals 15 residues. CDR3 amino acids: CASSYPGNSNQPQHF. The CDR3 coding sequence is TGTGCCAGCAGTTATCCGGGAAATAGCAATCAGCCCCAGCATTTT.

V and J are TRBV7-8 and TRBJ1-5; the D is unclear. From germline, CDR1 is SGHVS and CDR2 FQNEAQ. Trimming cost V 5 bases and J 7 bases, with 15 bases left between them. There are 14 residues in the CDR3. CDR3 bases: TGTGCCAGCAGCCTAGGAGAAGATTTGCAGCCCCAGCATTTT. This sequence encodes CASSLGEDLQPQHF.

This chain links TRBV6-5 with TRBJ2-5; 8 nucleotides line up with TRBD2. From germline, CDR1 is MNHEY and CDR2 SVGAGI. V shed 4 bases and J 5 bases; nucleotides not matched to a gene: 6. The CDR3 is 14 amino acids. DNA of the CDR3: TGTGCCAGCAGTTCCTTCGGGGGGGCGGAGACCCAGTACTTC. It encodes CASSSFGGAETQYF.

This clone was counted between two and nine times. V gene TRBV7-9 combines with J gene TRBJ2-3; 8 bases line up with TRBD2. The germline gives CDR1 SEHNR, CDR2 FQNEAQ (reference sequence). The length of the CDR3 is 15 residues. Unmatched junction bases numbered 7, after V lost 7 bases and J lost 1 base. The CDR3 sequence is CASTPARGGTDTQYF. The DNA of the CDR3 is TGTGCCAGCACCCCGGCGCGGGGGGGCACAGATACGCAGTATTTT.

A few counts support this clone. The chain employs TRBV30 and TRBJ2-7, with D possibly being TRBD1 (5 bases). The ends were cut back, 1 base at V and 8 bases at J, with 15 bases in the middle. The V gene's germline CDR1 is GTSNPN and CDR2 SVGIG (reference sequence). The CDR3 loop spans 13 amino acids. The CDR3 is CAWSEERGIKQYF. CDR3 DNA: TGTGCCTGGAGTGAGGAAAGGGGAATAAAGCAGTACTTC.

The rearrangement joins TRBV27 to TRBJ2-2; the match to TRBD2 covers 7 bases. Germline CDR1 is MNHEY and CDR2 is SMNVEV (reference sequence). J was trimmed by 7 bases and V by 6 bases; bases with no gene match: 5. CDR3 length equals 13 residues. The CDR3 loop reads CASRLTGGGELFF. CDR3 bases: TGTGCCAGCAGACTGACGGGGGGCGGGGAGCTGTTTTTT.

The chain combines TRBV5-4 with TRBJ1-1; 10 bases line up with TRBD1. This CDR3 region has 14 residues. The germline V gene encodes CDR1 SGHNT and CDR2 YYREEE (reference sequence). After removal of 2 bases from V and 4 bases from J, the junction contained 2 bases not matched to a gene. CDR3 in DNA: TGTGCCAGCAGCTTATGGACAGGGGGCACTGAAGCTTTCTTT. Amino acid sequence: CASSLWTGGTEAFF. Complete variable domain (other parts from reference TRBV5-4 and TRBJ1-1): ETGVTQSPTHLIKTRGQQVTLRCSSQSGHNTVSWYQQALGQGPQFIFQYYREEENGRGNFPPRFSGLQFPNYSSELNVNALELDDSALYLCASSLWTGGTEAFFGQGTRLTVV.

The chain joins TRBV12-5 to TRBJ1-5; a weak D match, TRBD1 (5 bases). In germline, CDR1 is LGHNT, CDR2 FRNRAP. V lost 5 bases and J 4 bases, leaving 12 bases between the germline ends. This CDR3 is 14 amino acids long. The CDR3 region has the DNA TGTGCTAGTGGTAGGGAGGGGAGAAATCAGCCCCAGCATTTT. Residues: CASGREGRNQPQHF.

This chain joins TRBV11-2 and TRBJ1-6; D remains unclear. V lost 3 bases and J lost 7, with 10 bases in between. Germline V lookup: CDR1 SGHAT, CDR2 FQNNGV. This CDR3 has 14 residues. CDR3 region: CASSFSGLNSPLHF. The CDR3, as DNA: TGTGCCAGCAGCTTCAGCGGATTAAATTCACCCCTCCACTTT.